Listed here are 32 T cell receptor beta chains from one sample, sequenced in a study of blood T cells in healthy people across ages. Sample-barcoded 5' priming and a J-beta primer mix drove a second PCR of about 6 to 11 cycles. TCRdb analysed the 5' RACE reads with MiXCR anew, one entry per CDR3 protein. The repertoire holds 600,000 to 800,000 distinct CDR3 sequences, with around 50% as singletons. Input material: blood. The receptors here all came from an elderly woman in good health.

In the case of this clonotype: A much larger clone differs from this one at a single base, so this may be a read error. This chain uses TRBV29-1 with TRBJ2-7, with D tentatively TRBD1 or TRBD2 (5 bases each). The CDR3 extends over 11 amino acids. Germline V CDR1 and CDR2: SQVTM, ANQGSEA. Trimming pared 7 bases from V and 6 bases from J, leaving 13 bases between. CDR3 loop: CSAGTDCEQYF. As DNA, the CDR3 is TGCAGCGCCGGGACGGACTGCGAGCAGTACTTC.

The chain uses TRBV15 and TRBJ2-3; 10 nucleotides agree with TRBD2. The V segment lost 4 bases and the J segment 1 base; nucleotides outside the gene matches: 2. The germline V gene encodes CDR1 LNHNV and CDR2 YYDKDF (reference sequence). CDR3 size: 15 residues. The CDR3 DNA is TGTGCCACCAGCACCGGGACTAGCGGCACAGATACGCAGTATTTT. Translating gives CATSTGTSGTDTQYF.

This clonotype was detected a few times. V is TRBV5-6 and J is TRBJ1-5; 11 bases map to TRBD1. V trimming: 1 base; J trimming: 7 bases; junction bases outside the gene matches: 7. Germline-derived CDR1 and CDR2 are SGHDT and YYEEEE. CDR3 length: 16 amino acids. The CDR3 here is CASSLRGQGVRQPQHF. The CDR3, as DNA: TGTGCCAGCAGCTTGAGGGGACAGGGGGTTCGGCAGCCCCAGCATTTT.

CDR3 in amino acids: CSASRDRPYEQYF. The CDR3 DNA reads as TGCAGTGCTAGCCGGGACAGACCCTACGAGCAGTACTTC. J is TRBJ2-5 and V is TRBV20-1, with 7 bases aligning to TRBD1. The end of the DNA is better explained by TRBJ2-7, so the J call may be wrong. The germline V gene has CDR1 DFQATT and CDR2 SNEGSKA (reference sequence). This CDR3 has 13 residues.

The chain couples TRBV10-3 to TRBJ2-1; TRBD2 is a possible D gene (5 bases). The ends were cut back, 3 bases at V and 9 bases at J, with 18 bases in the middle. This CDR3 region has 15 residues. CDR1 is ENHRY and CDR2 is SYGVKD in the germline V gene. CDR3 DNA: TGTGCCATCAGTGACGCGGCCCGACGCCGGGGTGAGCAGTTCTTC. Translated, it gives CAISDAARRRGEQFF.

This clonotype has a single count. Its ends do not fully match the called genes, so a read error is possible. The chain recombines TRBV3-1 with TRBJ2-1; D is unresolved. Germline V gene lookup returns CDR1 LGHDT and CDR2 YNNKEL (reference sequence). The CDR3 has 12 amino acids. DNA of the CDR3: TGTGCCAACAGCCTGTTTGGGGATGAGCAGTTCTTC. Protein: CANSLFGDEQFF.

The table lists this clonotype with many counts. The rearrangement links TRBV7-6 to TRBJ2-3, with D possibly being TRBD2 (7 bases). With 1 base removed from V and 2 bases from J, the gap between germline ends came to 13 bases. From germline, CDR1 is SGHVS and CDR2 FNYEAQ. The CDR3 has 16 residues. The CDR3 DNA is TGTGCCAGCAGCTTAGGAGGGGGGGCCTACACAGATACGCAGTATTTT. Translated: CASSLGGGAYTDTQYF.

In this sample, this clonotype turned up many times. The chain couples TRBV4-1 to TRBJ1-5, with 7 bases aligning to TRBD1. V shed 0 bases and J 6 bases; nucleotides not matched to a gene: 8. In germline, CDR1 is MGHRA, CDR2 YSYEKL. The CDR3 loop spans 16 amino acids. Here the CDR3 reads CASSQDADREAQPQHF. CDR3 DNA sequence: TGCGCCAGCAGCCAAGATGCCGACAGGGAGGCTCAGCCCCAGCATTTT.

Worth noting for this clonotype: This could be a read error, since a much larger clone is one nucleotide away. Since the CDR3 does not end with the conserved phenylalanine or tryptophan, this likely comes from a read error. The rearrangement joins TRBV7-9 to TRBJ2-1; unclear D gene. The germline V gene encodes CDR1 SEHNR and CDR2 FQNEAQ (reference sequence). Trimming removed 4 bases from V and 6 bases from J, with 16 bases in between. The CDR3 length is 15 residues. CDR3 loop: CASSSEDVWGNEQFL. DNA of the CDR3: TGTGCCAGCAGCTCAGAAGACGTCTGGGGCAATGAGCAGTTCCTC.

This clonotype turned up a few times. V is TRBV10-3 and J is TRBJ2-3; possibly TRBD2 for D (5 bases). This CDR3 has 11 amino acids. V shed 11 bases and J shed 2 bases, with 8 bases lying between them. Germline CDR1 reads ENHRY; CDR2 reads SYGVKD. CDR3 sequence: CASTTTDTQYF. The CDR3, as DNA: TGTGCCTCGACTACCACAGATACGCAGTATTTT.

This chain joins TRBV4-3 and TRBJ1-4; D ambiguous. Between the trimmed V and J ends, which lost 2 bases and 6 bases, there was a span of 16 bases. The germline V gene has CDR1 LGHNA and CDR2 YSLEER. CDR3 length: 16 amino acids. The CDR3 region has the DNA TGCGCCAGCAGCCAAAACATTAGGGCAGGAGATGAAAAACTGTTTTTT. It yields the protein CASSQNIRAGDEKLFF.

The chain uses TRBV2 and TRBJ2-1; 11 bases are shared with TRBD2. The germline V gene encodes CDR1 SNHLY and CDR2 FYNNEI. Unmatched junction bases numbered 2, after V lost 3 bases and J lost 7 bases. CDR3 length: 14 residues. The CDR3 here is CASSETSGDNEQFF. In DNA form, the CDR3 reads TGTGCCAGCAGTGAGACTAGCGGGGATAATGAGCAGTTCTTC. The entire variable domain, with the rest obtained from reference TRBV2 and TRBJ2-1, is as follows: EPEVTQTPSHQVTQMGQEVILRCVPISNHLYFYWYRQILGQKVEFLVSFYNNEISEKSEIFDDQFSVERPDGSNFTLKIRSTKLEDSAMYFCASSETSGDNEQFFGPGTRLTVL.

The J gene is TRBJ2-3, the V gene TRBV25-1, with 10 bases matching TRBD2. The germline V gene encodes CDR1 MGHDK and CDR2 SYGVNS. The ends lost 0 bases at V and 6 bases at J; junction bases unmatched: 12. The CDR3 runs 18 residues. The CDR3 bases are TGTGCCAGCAGTGAATACCCAGCAGGGGGGACTAGCGTGGATACGCAGTATTTT. It is translated as CASSEYPAGGTSVDTQYF.

This clonotype was detected a few times. This chain connects TRBV14 to TRBJ2-6; D gene uncertain. The CDR3 length is 13 residues. Germline V gives CDR1 SGHDN, CDR2 FVKESK. Trimming took 2 bases from V and 4 from J, leaving 3 bases between them. The CDR3 DNA sequence: TGTGCCAGCAGCCAATCGGGGGCCAACGTCCTGACTTTC. Its protein is CASSQSGANVLTF.

This chain joins TRBV25-1 and TRBJ1-1, with a possible D match to TRBD1 (5 bases). Trimming cost V 4 bases and J 3 bases, with 15 bases left between them. Germline V gene data show CDR1 as MGHDK and CDR2 as SYGVNS. The CDR3 spans 15 residues. CDR3 residues: CASSGPGTDYTEAFF. Written as DNA, the CDR3 is TGTGCCAGCAGTGGGCCCGGGACGGATTACACTGAAGCTTTCTTT.

As regards this clonotype: A clone one base away is much larger, so this may be a read error. The chain is built from TRBV3-1 and TRBJ2-5; D remains ambiguous. Germline CDR1 is LGHDT and CDR2 is YNNKEL (reference sequence). The CDR3 runs 14 residues. The CDR3: CASSFDENQETRYF. Here the CDR3 DNA reads TGTGCCAGCAGCTTCGACGAGAACCAAGAGACCCGGTACTTC.

A note on this clonotype: Given a much more abundant clone one base away, this may be a read error. The chain recombines TRBV5-1 with TRBJ2-5; 10 bases match TRBD2. With V trimmed by 0 bases and J by 5 bases, 4 bases remained unmatched. The CDR3 has 15 amino acids. Germline V gives CDR1 SGHRS, CDR2 YFSETQ. CDR3 loop: CASSLAGTSEETQYF. CDR3 DNA sequence: TGCGCCAGCAGCTTGGCCGGGACTAGCGAGGAGACCCAGTACTTC.

V and J are TRBV20-1 and TRBJ2-5; D unresolved. This CDR3 has 13 amino acids. The ends were cut back, 5 bases at V and 4 bases at J, with 14 bases in the middle. Germline CDR1 reads DFQATT; CDR2 reads SNEGSKA (reference sequence). The CDR3 loop reads CSALRTPGETQYF. CDR3 coding DNA: TGCAGTGCTTTACGGACGCCGGGAGAGACCCAGTACTTC.

This clonotype was counted ten times or more. V gene TRBV28 combines with J gene TRBJ2-1, with 7 bases fitting TRBD2. Germline assignment: CDR1 MDHEN and CDR2 SYDVKM. There are 14 residues in the CDR3. V shed 8 bases, J shed 3 bases, and the junction held 7 bases outside the gene matches. CDR3 loop: CASAVAGLYNEQFF. The CDR3 DNA reads as TGTGCCAGCGCCGTAGCGGGTCTCTACAATGAGCAGTTCTTC.

The sample holds a few counts of this clonotype. The chain combines TRBV20-1 with TRBJ2-3; 10 bases match TRBD2. The J segment lost 5 bases and the V segment lost 1 base, leaving 9 bases of the junction unmatched. This CDR3 is 16 amino acids long. CDR1 and CDR2 (germline): DFQATT, SNEGSKA (reference sequence). The CDR3 protein is CSARAQLAGARDTQYF. The CDR3 DNA follows: TGCAGTGCTAGAGCCCAGCTAGCGGGAGCCAGAGATACGCAGTATTTT.

This clonotype was counted a few times. The genes are TRBV6-2 or TRBV6-3 and TRBJ2-4, with D possibly TRBD2 on 6 matching bases. The CDR3 extends over 12 amino acids. V lost 2 bases and J lost 15, with 14 bases in between. Germline V gene sequence: CDR1 MNHEY, CDR2 SVGEGT. The CDR3 loop is CASSYPTLAPYF. CDR3 sequence (DNA): TGTGCCAGCAGTTACCCTACTCTAGCGCCGTACTTC.

This chain links TRBV29-1 with TRBJ1-1; D is perhaps TRBD1 (6 bases). CDR1 SQVTM and CDR2 ANQGSEA come from the germline V gene. With 3 bases removed from V and 10 bases from J, the gap between germline ends came to 12 bases. This CDR3 has 11 residues. The CDR3 coding sequence is TGCAGCGTTGACCGGGGGGCGAGAGCTTTCTTT. Translation: CSVDRGARAFF.

With regard to this clonotype: The CDR3 does not close with the conserved phenylalanine or tryptophan, likely indicating a read error. V usage is TRBV4-2 and J usage is TRBJ1-2, with D hard to call. Germline V gene data show CDR1 as LGHNA and CDR2 as YNFKEQ. The V end lost 4 bases, the J end lost 8 bases, and 14 bases lay between the germline ends. The CDR3 length is 13 residues. The CDR3, as DNA: TGTGCCAGCAGCCCAGAGTATTGGGAAGGCTACACCTTA. Its protein product is CASSPEYWEGYTL.

This chain links TRBV20-1 with TRBJ1-2; D gene uncertain. The CDR3 extends over 13 amino acids. CDR1 DFQATT and CDR2 SNEGSKA come from the germline V gene (reference sequence). Trimming removed 3 bases at V and 0 bases at J, with 8 bases between. In DNA, the CDR3 is TGCAGTGCTAGTGAAGATGCTAACTATGGCTACACCTTC. It yields the protein CSASEDANYGYTF.

The genes are TRBV7-2 and TRBJ2-4; possibly TRBD1 for D (6 bases). This CDR3 spans 13 amino acids. Germline loops: CDR1 SGHTA, CDR2 FQGNSA. With 0 bases removed from V and 12 bases from J, the gap between germline ends came to 12 bases. CDR3 DNA: TGTGCCAGCAGCTTAGCCCAGGACAGAAGTCAGTACTTC. It codes for CASSLAQDRSQYF.

The chain employs TRBV5-1 and TRBJ2-7, with D possibly being TRBD2 (5 bases). V gave up 4 bases and J gave up 4 bases, with 18 bases separating them. Germline V gene lookup returns CDR1 SGHRS and CDR2 YFSETQ. This CDR3 comprises 15 residues. The CDR3 nucleotides are TGCGCCAGCAGCGAGGGCCGAGTCCGGAATTACGAGCAGTACTTC. Protein sequence: CASSEGRVRNYEQYF. Combining the CDR3 with reference TRBV5-1 and TRBJ2-7 gives the whole variable domain KAGVTQTPRYLIKTRGQQVTLSCSPISGHRSVSWYQQTPGQGLQFLFEYFSETQRNKGNFPGRFSGRQFSNSRSEMNVSTLELGDSALYLCASSEGRVRNYEQYFGPGTRLTVT.

This clonotype was picked up a small number of times. This chain uses TRBV6-5 with TRBJ2-5; the D is unclear. V was shortened by 7 bases and J by 5 bases, with 14 bases between the two germline ends. This CDR3 has 13 residues. In germline, CDR1 is MNHEY, CDR2 SVGAGI. The CDR3 here is CASTTSGGETQYF. The CDR3 region has the DNA TGTGCCAGCACCACGTCAGGTGGTGAGACCCAGTACTTC.

The chain combines TRBV30 with TRBJ2-6; D unresolved. This CDR3 has 15 amino acids. Germline CDR1 GTSNPN, CDR2 SVGIG (reference sequence). Deletions cut 4 bases from V and 1 base from J, with 11 bases between. In DNA form, the CDR3 reads TGTGCCTGGAACGATGCAGGTTCTGGGGCCAACGTCCTGACTTTC. Translation gives CAWNDAGSGANVLTF.

The chain has TRBV6-6 and TRBJ1-2; 10 bases line up with TRBD1. Unmatched junction bases numbered 10, after V lost 4 bases and J lost 5 bases. The CDR3 length is 16 residues. Germline V CDR1 and CDR2: MNHNY, SVGAGI (reference sequence). The CDR3: CASSSTGTGEAYGYTF. DNA for the CDR3: TGTGCCAGCAGTTCCACCGGGACAGGGGAAGCGTATGGCTACACCTTC.

This clonotype was observed a few times. The junction departs from germline at one end; a sequencing error may be responsible. V usage is TRBV7-9 and J usage is TRBJ2-1; 7 positions match TRBD1. CDR1 SEHNR and CDR2 FQNEAQ come from the germline V gene (reference sequence). This CDR3 comprises 15 residues. The CDR3 nucleotides read TGTGCCAGCAGCCTAGCCCTTAGGGACAGAGGTGAGCAGTTCTTC. Encoded protein: CASSLALRDRGEQFF.

This clonotype has ten or more counts. This chain uses TRBV20-1 with TRBJ1-5, with D unresolved. The CDR3 consists of 14 residues. From germline, CDR1 is DFQATT and CDR2 SNEGSKA (reference sequence). V lost 0 bases and J 7 bases, leaving 13 bases between the germline ends. CDR3 residues: CSARDISGRQPQHF. In DNA, the CDR3 is TGCAGTGCTAGAGACATCTCGGGGAGGCAGCCCCAGCATTTT.

V gene TRBV24-1 combines with J gene TRBJ2-1; 12 nucleotides align to TRBD2. Per germline, CDR1 KGHDR and CDR2 SFDVKD. The ends lost 3 bases at V and 7 bases at J; junction bases unmatched: 6. The CDR3 covers 16 residues. CDR3 bases: TGTGCCACCAGTGATGGCGGACTAGCGGGGAAGAATGAGCAGTTCTTC. It is translated as CATSDGGLAGKNEQFF.